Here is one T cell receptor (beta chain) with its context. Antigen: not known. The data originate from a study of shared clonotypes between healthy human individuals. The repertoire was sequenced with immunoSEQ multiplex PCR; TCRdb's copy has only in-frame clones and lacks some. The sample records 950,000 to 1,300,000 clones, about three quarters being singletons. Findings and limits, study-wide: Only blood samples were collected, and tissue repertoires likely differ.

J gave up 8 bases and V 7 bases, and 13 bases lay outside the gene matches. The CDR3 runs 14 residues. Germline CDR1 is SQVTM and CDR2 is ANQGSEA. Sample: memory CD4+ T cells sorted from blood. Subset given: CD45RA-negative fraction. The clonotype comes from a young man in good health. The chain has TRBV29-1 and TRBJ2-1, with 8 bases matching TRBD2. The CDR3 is CSGIIAGPGDEQFF. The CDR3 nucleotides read TGCAGCGGGATAATAGCGGGGCCGGGGGATGAGCAGTTCTTC.